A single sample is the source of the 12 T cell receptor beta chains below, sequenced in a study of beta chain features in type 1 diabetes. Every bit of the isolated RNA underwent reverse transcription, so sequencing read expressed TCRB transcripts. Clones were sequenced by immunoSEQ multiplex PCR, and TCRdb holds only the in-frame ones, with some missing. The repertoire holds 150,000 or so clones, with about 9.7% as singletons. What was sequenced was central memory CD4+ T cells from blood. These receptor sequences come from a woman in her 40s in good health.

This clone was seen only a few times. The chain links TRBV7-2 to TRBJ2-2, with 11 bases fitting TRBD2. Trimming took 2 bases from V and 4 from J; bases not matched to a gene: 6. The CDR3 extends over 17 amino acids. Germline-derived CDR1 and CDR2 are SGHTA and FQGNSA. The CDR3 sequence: CASSLKLAGGRTGELFF. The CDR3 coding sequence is TGTGCCAGCAGCTTAAAGTTAGCGGGGGGGCGCACCGGGGAGCTGTTTTTT.

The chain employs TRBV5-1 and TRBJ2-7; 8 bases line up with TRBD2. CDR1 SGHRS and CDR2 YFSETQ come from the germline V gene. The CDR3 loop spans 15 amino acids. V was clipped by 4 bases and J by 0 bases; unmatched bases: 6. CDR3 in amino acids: CASSREGSSSYEQYF. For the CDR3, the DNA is TGCGCCAGCAGCCGGGAGGGCAGCAGCTCCTACGAGCAGTACTTC.

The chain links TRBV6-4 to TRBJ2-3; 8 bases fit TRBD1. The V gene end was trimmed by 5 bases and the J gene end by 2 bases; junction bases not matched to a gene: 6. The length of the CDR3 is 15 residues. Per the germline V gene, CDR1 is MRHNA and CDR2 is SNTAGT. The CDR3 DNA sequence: TGTGCCAGCAGTCAGGGGGCCGAAATCACAGATACGCAGTATTTT. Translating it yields CASSQGAEITDTQYF.

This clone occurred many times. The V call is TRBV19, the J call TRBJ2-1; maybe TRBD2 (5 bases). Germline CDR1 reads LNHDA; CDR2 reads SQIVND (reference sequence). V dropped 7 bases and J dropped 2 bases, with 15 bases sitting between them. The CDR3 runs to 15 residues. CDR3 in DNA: TGTGCCAGTACCAGAGCGATCGGGGCCTACAATGAGCAGTTCTTC. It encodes CASTRAIGAYNEQFF. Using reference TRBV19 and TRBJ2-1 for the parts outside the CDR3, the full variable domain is DGGITQSPKYLFRKEGQNVTLSCEQNLNHDAMYWYRQDPGQGLRLIYYSQIVNDFQKGDIAEGYSVSREKKESFPLTVTSAQKNPTAFYLCASTRAIGAYNEQFFGPGTRLTVL.

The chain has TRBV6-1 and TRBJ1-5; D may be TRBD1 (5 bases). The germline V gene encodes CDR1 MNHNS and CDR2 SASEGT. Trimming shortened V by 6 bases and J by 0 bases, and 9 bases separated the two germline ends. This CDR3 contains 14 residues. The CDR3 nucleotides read TGTGCCAGCAGCGGACATTTTAGCAATCAGCCCCAGCATTTT. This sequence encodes CASSGHFSNQPQHF.

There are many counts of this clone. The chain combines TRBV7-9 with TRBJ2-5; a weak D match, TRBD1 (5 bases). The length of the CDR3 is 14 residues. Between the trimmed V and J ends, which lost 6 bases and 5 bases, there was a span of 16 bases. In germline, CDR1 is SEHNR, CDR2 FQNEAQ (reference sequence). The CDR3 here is CASRPGRGGETQYF. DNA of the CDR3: TGTGCCAGCAGACCCGGAAGGGGTGGGGAGACCCAGTACTTC.

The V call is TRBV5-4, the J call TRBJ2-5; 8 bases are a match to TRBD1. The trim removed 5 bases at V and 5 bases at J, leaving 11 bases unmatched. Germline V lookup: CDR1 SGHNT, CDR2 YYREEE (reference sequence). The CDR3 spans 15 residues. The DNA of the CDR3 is TGTGCCAGCAGGCAGTCAGGGGGCGCGTGGGAGACCCAGTACTTC. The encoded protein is CASRQSGGAWETQYF.

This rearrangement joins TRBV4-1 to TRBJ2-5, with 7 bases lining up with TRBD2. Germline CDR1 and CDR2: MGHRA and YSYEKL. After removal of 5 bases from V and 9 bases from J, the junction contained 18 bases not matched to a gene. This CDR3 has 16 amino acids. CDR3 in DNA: TGCGCCAGCAGCAGAGGGACGGGGACTACCACCTCGGCCCAGTACTTC. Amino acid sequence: CASSRGTGTTTSAQYF.

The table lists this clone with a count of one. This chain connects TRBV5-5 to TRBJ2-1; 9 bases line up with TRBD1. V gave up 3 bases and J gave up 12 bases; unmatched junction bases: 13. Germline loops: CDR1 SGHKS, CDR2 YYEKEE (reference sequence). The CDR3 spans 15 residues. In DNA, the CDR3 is TGTGCCAGCAGCTCATCGGGACAGGGTATTGTAATGCAGTTCTTC. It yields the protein CASSSSGQGIVMQFF.

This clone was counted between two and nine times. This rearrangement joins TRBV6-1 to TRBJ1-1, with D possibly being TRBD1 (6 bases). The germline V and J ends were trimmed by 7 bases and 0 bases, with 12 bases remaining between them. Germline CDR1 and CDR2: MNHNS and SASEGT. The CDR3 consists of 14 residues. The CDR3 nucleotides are TGTGCCAGCAATTCGGACAGAATGAACACTGAAGCTTTCTTT. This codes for CASNSDRMNTEAFF.

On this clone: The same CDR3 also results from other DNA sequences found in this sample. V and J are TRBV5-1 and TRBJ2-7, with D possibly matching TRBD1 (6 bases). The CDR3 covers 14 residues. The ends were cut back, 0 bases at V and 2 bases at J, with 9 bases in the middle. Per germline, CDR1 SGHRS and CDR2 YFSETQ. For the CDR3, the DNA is TGCGCCAGCAGCTTGGACGGACAGACCTACGAGCAGTACTTC. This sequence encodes CASSLDGQTYEQYF.

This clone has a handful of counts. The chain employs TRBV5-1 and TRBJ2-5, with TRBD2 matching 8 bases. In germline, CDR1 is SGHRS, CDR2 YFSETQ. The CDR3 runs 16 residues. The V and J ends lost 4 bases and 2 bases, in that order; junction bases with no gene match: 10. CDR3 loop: CASSTLTAGEQETQYF. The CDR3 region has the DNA TGCGCCAGCAGCACACTGACAGCGGGGGAGCAAGAGACCCAGTACTTC.